This T cell receptor beta chain was profiled in a study of T-cell reconstitution after alpha-beta-depleted transplantation in children (dated by TCRdb to 2015 to 2016). Notes on the research overall: The study quantitatively tracked T-cell immune reconstitution after TCRalphabeta/CD19-depleted allogeneic hematopoietic cell transplantation in children using TCR repertoire profiling. General study outcomes and caveats: The apparently early recovery of alphabetaT-cell counts about two months after transplant reportedly depended on only several hundred rapidly expanded clones that came from non-depleted graft cells. The frequencies of hyperexpanded clones fell over the following months, and after one year, T-cell counts and TCRbeta diversity were mostly attributed to newly produced T cells. The high TCRbeta diversity at day 60 in some patients was ascribed to recipient T cells and intrathymic progenitors that had survived conditioning.

The receptor library was made with PCR. The sequencing machine was an Illumina HiSeq 2500. TCR libraries were prepared with molecular barcoding, using unique molecular identifiers to normalize TCRbeta repertoire quantification. In-frame beta chains were kept once TCRdb had trimmed the public reads at Q25 with fastp and called clones with MiXCR. Records with the same CDR3 protein are collapsed into one entry carrying the most frequent genes and DNA. The sample records some 600,000 distinct CDR3 sequences, roughly 13% of which are singletons. Jointly, the top ten make up 2.2% of the sample. The germline V gene provides CDR1 SGHRS and CDR2 YFSETQ. The CDR3 covers 15 residues, taking in both the cysteine and the phenylalanine. The sequence is cut down to CDR3 DNA, 45 bases in frame from base 1. Compared with germline, V lacks 5 bases and J lacks 5 bases; bases without a gene match: 6. Details on this clonotype: Its target antigen remains unknown. Nothing much larger sits one base from this clone, and base qualities are not available.

Sample treatment or condition, as interpreted from the label and publication: allogeneic hematopoietic cell transplantation with graft depleted of TCRalphabeta T cells and CD19 B cells. The children who served as transplant recipients had been given grafts of TCRalphabeta/CD19-depleted allogeneic hematopoietic cells. The TCR sequence derives from a male patient younger than 18 who had a stem cell transplant for acute myeloid leukemia, so the T cells may come from the graft donor. The sequencing used PBMCs, mostly from graft donor cells, collected 360 days after TCRalphabeta/CD19-depleted stem cell transplant. Recombination connected TRBV5-1 to TRBJ2-7; TRBD2 lines up with 14 middle nucleotides. CDR3 region: CASRPGTSGSNEQYF. The DNA sequence reads TGCGCCAGCAGACCCGGGACTAGCGGGAGCAACGAGCAGTACTTC.